Listed below are T cell receptor beta chains from one sample, sequenced in a study of T cell repertoires in cytomegalovirus infection. The antigens these receptors bind are not known. In TCRdb, the reads were re-called with MiXCR into one record per CDR3 protein. The profile shows around 100,000 distinct CDR3 sequences, less than 55% of them singletons. The starting material was CD8+ T cells from cultured PBMCs, obtained from culture after CMV antigen stimulation. Source of these receptors: a human donor in good health (CMV status not recorded). Some clones in this sample may be carry-over from other donors' samples. CDR3s leave out the opening cysteine and the closing phenylalanine or tryptophan. Each record gives: D gene, J gene, V gene, clone size, CDR3 protein. A D gene is named only where the DNA matches it firmly. Part of the rows lack a size; the others show once, few, many or a class for expanded clones.

>-|TRBJ2-1|TRBV5-1|-
ASKLAANNEQF
>TRBD2|TRBJ2-1|TRBV28|-
ASRPSGGFNNEQF
>TRBD2|TRBJ2-3|TRBV5-1|many
ASSSWTSGGAPTDTQY
>TRBD2|TRBJ2-1|TRBV7-6|many
ASSKNPTTSGGEVEQF
>-|TRBJ1-1|TRBV7-6|-
ASSALNTEAF
>TRBD1|TRBJ1-2|TRBV3-1|-
ASSQERETGGINYGYT
>TRBD2|TRBJ2-3|TRBV6-5|-
ASSYSMTSGGADTQY
>-|TRBJ1-4|TRBV12-3/TRBV12-4|few
ASSFANGDRLF
>TRBD2|TRBJ2-3|TRBV10-3|few
AISEPSGGPMTTDTQY
>TRBD1|TRBJ1-4|TRBV5-1|few
ASSQGPGQRNEKLF
>TRBD1|TRBJ2-2|TRBV7-6|many
ASSLEEGTGVTTGELF
>TRBD1|TRBJ1-2|TRBV3-1|many
ASSPRGQGYGYT
>-|TRBJ2-5|TRBV12-3/TRBV12-4|-
ASSLKEEEETQY
>TRBD1|TRBJ1-6|TRBV7-4|-
ASSLATGEGSPLH
>TRBD1|TRBJ2-7|TRBV7-4|once
ASSLHGTGRSYEQY
>-|TRBJ2-5|TRBV3-1|-
ASSQRQTQTIQETQY
>TRBD1|TRBJ2-1|TRBV6-1|-
ASSGTGTGVNEQF
>TRBD1|TRBJ2-1|TRBV10-3|-
ATGTGGDYNEQF
>-|TRBJ2-1|TRBV2|many
ASPGVSSYNEQF
>TRBD1|TRBJ2-7|TRBV19|-
ASSIVDRAYEQY
>TRBD2|TRBJ2-5|TRBV2|once
ASTRLAGDQETQY
>-|TRBJ2-7|TRBV28|-
ASNKGIPYEQY
>TRBD2|TRBJ2-1|TRBV12-3/TRBV12-4|few
ASSLVFRGGADEQF
>TRBD1|TRBJ1-5|TRBV7-2|-
ASSPGQGINQPQH
>TRBD2|TRBJ2-5|TRBV20-1|-
SASQRGGDETQY
>TRBD1|TRBJ2-7|TRBV4-1|-
ASSLLGGTGEYEQY
>TRBD1|TRBJ2-2|TRBV30|-
AWSVMGQGIGELF
>-|TRBJ2-1|TRBV7-9|few
ASRLDSSSYNEQF
>TRBD1|TRBJ1-2|TRBV5-1|few
ASSFTLSGGSGGYT
>-|TRBJ1-1|TRBV12-3/TRBV12-4|few
ASSLALGVNTEAF
>-|TRBJ2-4|TRBV12-3/TRBV12-4|many
ASLRGREKNIQY
>TRBD1|TRBJ1-4|TRBV28|-
ASIGTGWGNEKLF
>-|TRBJ2-7|TRBV12-3/TRBV12-4|-
TSSLSRAYEQY
>-|TRBJ2-4|TRBV6-5|-
ASRPDSKNIQY
>-|TRBJ1-2|TRBV15|-
ATSSEGSLYGYT
>-|TRBJ2-5|TRBV6-5|-
ASSYSLNVQY
>-|TRBJ1-5|TRBV19|-
ASSIRTLNQPQH
>-|TRBJ1-2|TRBV29-1|-
SVEDSASYT
>TRBD1|TRBJ1-1|TRBV7-2|many
ASSLASGGARMNTEAF
>TRBD2|TRBJ2-7|TRBV6-5|-
ASSYSPSGGGEQY
>TRBD2|TRBJ2-5|TRBV4-1|many
ASSQDPQTSGEETQY
>TRBD1|TRBJ2-5|TRBV4-1|-
ASSQDPPGQVQETQY
>TRBD2|TRBJ2-1|TRBV9|-
ASSQNPGTIYNEQF
>-|TRBJ2-2|TRBV19|few
ASSRTSTGELF
>-|TRBJ1-3|TRBV28|many
ASSLAGNTIY
>TRBD2|TRBJ2-3|TRBV11-2|few
ASSPAGLADTDTQY
>TRBD2|TRBJ2-3|TRBV6-2/TRBV6-3|few
ASSYSPRTSVITTDTQY
>-|TRBJ1-2|TRBV14|-
ASSQAGARGYT
>-|TRBJ1-5|TRBV5-6|-
ASSYYRQKYNQPQH
>TRBD2|TRBJ2-1|TRBV5-6|-
ASSLGTSGGTLNEQF
>TRBD1|TRBJ1-1|TRBV19|-
ASSHDRVNTEAF
>-|TRBJ2-2|TRBV10-3|few
AISAAGTGELF
>-|TRBJ2-1|TRBV6-5|few
ASSYADNEQF
>-|TRBJ2-7|TRBV19|few
ASSIIPTFGEQY
>TRBD2|TRBJ2-1|TRBV19|many
ASTRSSGTYNEQF
>TRBD1|TRBJ2-5|TRBV12-3/TRBV12-4|-
ASNGQGSGETQY
>-|TRBJ2-7|TRBV2|-
ASSEGLVSYEQY
>TRBD2|TRBJ2-3|TRBV5-4|few
ASSLGGAQGTDTQY